One T cell receptor (beta chain) is described in this entry. It lacks a known antigen. No per-base quality is available; no much larger clone lies one base away. TCRbeta CDR3 regions were amplified from genomic DNA by means of the immunoSEQ Assay, a bias-controlled multiplex PCR. On the authors' methods: The number of nucleated cells in each sample was estimated from the amplification of reference gene primers within the assay. Sequence reads were collapsed and filtered to measure the absolute abundance of every unique TCRbeta CDR3 rearrangement. For each sample, productive Simpson clonality was calculated as the square root of Simpson's diversity index across productive rearrangements. As stored in TCRdb, this immuneACCESS dataset retains in-frame rearrangements with V and J assigned. A fraction of the clones does not appear; measured against another copy, unresolved V genes explain less than half of the discrepancy, and the remainder lacks a known reason. The V and J calls and clone size are taken from that table; D and trimming were inferred from the DNA. This sample is represented by over 55,000 clones; approximately 82% of them were singletons. Of the sample, over 4.5% falls within the top ten clones.

The data were obtained in a study of blood T cell repertoires in COVID-19 (dated by TCRdb to the early 2020s). In the study overall: Collaborator samples came from the United States, Italy and Spain and covered acute and convalescent phases of COVID-19. The samples were drawn from two sources: the first 160 participants of the ongoing ImmuneRACE study, and 1,254 subjects contributed by 6 global collaborators. The repertoires were released in a freely available public database meant as a resource for research on the immune response to SARS-CoV-2. Nearly every sample came with metadata listing a de-identified subject ID, COVID-19 status, age in years and sex. Where available, HLA class I and class II types were taken from metadata supplied by the sample provider and were not determined by assay-based typing. The material from the prospective study consisted of cDNA or gDNA derived from T cells, B-cell-depleted T cells, or PBMCs. Subjects who had been exposed to COVID-19, were actively infected with it, or had recovered from it provided the deeply sampled blood TCRbeta repertoires that made up the dataset. Study-wide conclusions, independent of this receptor: Clinical and demographic metadata were provided uncurated, with the amount varying by source and participant.

For CDR1 and CDR2, the germline V gene lists SGHTA and FQGTGA. V drops 6 bases and J drops 4 bases, leaving 11 bases in between. Reading from cysteine to phenylalanine, the CDR3 counts 13 amino acids. This entry keeps only the CDR3 DNA: 39 bases, framed from base 1. Each collaborating institution followed its own protocols to collect whole blood in K2EDTA tubes. For TCRbeta analysis, collaborators shipped samples in one of three forms: frozen whole blood, isolated PBMCs, or DNA extracted from either of those sample types. Sample: peripheral blood. Rearrangement joined TRBV7-3 to TRBJ2-3, with the D gene uncertain. This TCR derives from a man aged 50-59 years with active COVID-19. The CDR3 amino acid sequence is: CASSPTLADTQYF. DNA sequence: TGTGCCAGCAGTCCGACTTTGGCAGATACGCAGTATTTT.